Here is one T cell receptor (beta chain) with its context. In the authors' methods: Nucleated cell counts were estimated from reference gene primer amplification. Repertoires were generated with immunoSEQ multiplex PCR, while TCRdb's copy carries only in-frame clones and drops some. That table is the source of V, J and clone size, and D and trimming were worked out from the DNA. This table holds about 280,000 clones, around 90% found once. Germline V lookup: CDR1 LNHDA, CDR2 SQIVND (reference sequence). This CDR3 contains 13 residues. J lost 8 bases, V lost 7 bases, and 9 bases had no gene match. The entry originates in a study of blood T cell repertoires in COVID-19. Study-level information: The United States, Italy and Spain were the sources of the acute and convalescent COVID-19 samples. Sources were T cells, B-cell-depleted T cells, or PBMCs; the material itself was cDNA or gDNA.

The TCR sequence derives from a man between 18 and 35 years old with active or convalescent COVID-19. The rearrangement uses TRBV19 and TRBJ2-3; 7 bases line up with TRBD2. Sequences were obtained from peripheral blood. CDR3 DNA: TGTGCCAGTACCTCCTTAAGCGGGGCTACGCAGTATTTT. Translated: CASTSLSGATQYF.